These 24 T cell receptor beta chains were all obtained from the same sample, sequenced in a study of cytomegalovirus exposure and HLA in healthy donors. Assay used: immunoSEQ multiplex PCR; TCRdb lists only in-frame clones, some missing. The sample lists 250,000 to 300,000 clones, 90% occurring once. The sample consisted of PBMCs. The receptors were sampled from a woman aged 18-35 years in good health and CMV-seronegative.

DNA for the CDR3: TGTGCCAGCAGTTTATCCAGGGGCAATGAGCAGTTCTTC. Protein product: CASSLSRGNEQFF. The chain recombines TRBV27 with TRBJ2-1; tentative D call: TRBD1 (6 bases). Per germline, CDR1 MNHEY and CDR2 SMNVEV (reference sequence). The CDR3 spans 13 residues. V lost 0 bases and J 6 bases, leaving 6 bases between the germline ends.

The CDR3 region has the DNA TGTGCCAGCAGCCCACGGGACAGGTCCTCTGGAAACACCATATATTTT. This sequence encodes CASSPRDRSSGNTIYF. V is TRBV28 and J is TRBJ1-3; 8 bases fit TRBD1. J was trimmed by 0 bases and V by 6 bases; bases with no gene match: 7. CDR1 MDHEN and CDR2 SYDVKM come from the germline V gene. The CDR3 is made up of 16 amino acids.

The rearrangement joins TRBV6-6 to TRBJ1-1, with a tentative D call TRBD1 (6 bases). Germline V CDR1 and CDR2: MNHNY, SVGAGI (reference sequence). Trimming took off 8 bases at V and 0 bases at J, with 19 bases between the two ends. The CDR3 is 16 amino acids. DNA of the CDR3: TGTGCCAGCGGGGTATTTCGGACAGTAATGAACACTGAAGCTTTCTTT. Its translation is CASGVFRTVMNTEAFF.

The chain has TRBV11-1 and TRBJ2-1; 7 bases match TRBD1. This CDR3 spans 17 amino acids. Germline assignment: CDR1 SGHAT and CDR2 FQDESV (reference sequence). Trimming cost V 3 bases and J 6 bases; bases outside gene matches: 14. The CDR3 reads CASSLRRGYNPFNEQFF. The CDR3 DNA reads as TGTGCCAGCAGCTTGCGCAGGGGGTACAATCCGTTCAATGAGCAGTTCTTC.

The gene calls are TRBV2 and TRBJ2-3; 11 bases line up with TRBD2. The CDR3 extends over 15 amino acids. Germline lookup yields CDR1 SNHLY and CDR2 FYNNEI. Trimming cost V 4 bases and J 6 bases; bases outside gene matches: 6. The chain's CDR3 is CASSASSGGWDTQYF. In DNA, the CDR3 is TGTGCCAGCAGTGCGTCTAGCGGGGGGTGGGATACGCAGTATTTT.

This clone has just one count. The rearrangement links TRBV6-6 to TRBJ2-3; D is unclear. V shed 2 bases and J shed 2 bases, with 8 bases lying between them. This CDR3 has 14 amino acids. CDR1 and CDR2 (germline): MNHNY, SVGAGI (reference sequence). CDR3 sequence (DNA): TGTGCCAGCAGTTACAACCAGATCACAGATACGCAGTATTTT. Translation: CASSYNQITDTQYF.

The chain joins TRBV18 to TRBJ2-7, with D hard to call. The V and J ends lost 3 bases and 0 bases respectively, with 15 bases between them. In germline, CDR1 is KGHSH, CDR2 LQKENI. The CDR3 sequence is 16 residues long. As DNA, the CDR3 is TGTGCCAGCTCACCCTCCCCCCTCACCAGCTCCTACGAGCAGTACTTC. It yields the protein CASSPSPLTSSYEQYF.

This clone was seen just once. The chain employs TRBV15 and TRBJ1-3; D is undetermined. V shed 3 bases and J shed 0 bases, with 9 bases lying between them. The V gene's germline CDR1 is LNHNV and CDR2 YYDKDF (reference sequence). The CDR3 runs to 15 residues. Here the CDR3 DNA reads TGTGCCACCAGCAGTGGACTCAGCTCTGGAAACACCATATATTTT. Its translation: CATSSGLSSGNTIYF. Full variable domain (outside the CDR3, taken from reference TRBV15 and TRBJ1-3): DAMVIQNPRYQVTQFGKPVTLSCSQTLNHNVMYWYQQKSSQAPKLLFHYYDKDFNNEADTPDNFQSRRPNTSFCFLDIRSPGLGDTAMYLCATSSGLSSGNTIYFGEGSWLTVV.

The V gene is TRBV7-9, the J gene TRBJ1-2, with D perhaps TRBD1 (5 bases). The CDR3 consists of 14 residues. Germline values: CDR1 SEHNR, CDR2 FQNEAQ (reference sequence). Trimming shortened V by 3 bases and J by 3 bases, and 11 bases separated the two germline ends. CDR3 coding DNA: TGTGCCAGCAGCTTGGGGGGTGTAGACTATGGCTACACCTTC. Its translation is CASSLGGVDYGYTF.

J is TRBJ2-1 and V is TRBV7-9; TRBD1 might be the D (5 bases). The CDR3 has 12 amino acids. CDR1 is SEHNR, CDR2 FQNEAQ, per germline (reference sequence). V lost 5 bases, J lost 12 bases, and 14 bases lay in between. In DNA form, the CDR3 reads TGTGCCAGCAGCAAACAGGCTCTTTGGCAGTTCTTC. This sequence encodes CASSKQALWQFF.

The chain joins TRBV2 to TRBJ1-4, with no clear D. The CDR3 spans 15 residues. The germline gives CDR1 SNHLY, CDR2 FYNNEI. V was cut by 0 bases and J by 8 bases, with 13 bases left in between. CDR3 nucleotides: TGTGCCAGCAGTGAAGCACAGCTTTGGTCCGAAAAACTGTTTTTT. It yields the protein CASSEAQLWSEKLFF.

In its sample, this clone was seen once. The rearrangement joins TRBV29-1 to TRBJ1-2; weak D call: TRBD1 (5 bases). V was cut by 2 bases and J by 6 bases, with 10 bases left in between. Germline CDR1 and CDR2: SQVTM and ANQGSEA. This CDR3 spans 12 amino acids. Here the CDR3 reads CSVELGLDGYTF. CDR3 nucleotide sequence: TGCAGCGTTGAACTGGGGCTGGATGGCTACACCTTC.

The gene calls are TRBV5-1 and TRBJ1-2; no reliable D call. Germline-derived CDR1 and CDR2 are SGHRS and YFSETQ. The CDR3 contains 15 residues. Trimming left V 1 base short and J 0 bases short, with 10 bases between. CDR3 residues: CASSLSPGSNYGYTF. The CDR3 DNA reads TGCGCCAGCAGCTTGTCGCCCGGGTCTAACTATGGCTACACCTTC.

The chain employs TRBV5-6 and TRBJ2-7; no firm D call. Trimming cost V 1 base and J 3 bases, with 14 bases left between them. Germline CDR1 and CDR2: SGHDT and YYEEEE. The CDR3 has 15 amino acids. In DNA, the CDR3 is TGTGCCAGCAGCTTGTACTCCGGGTTGGGCTACGAGCAGTACTTC. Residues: CASSLYSGLGYEQYF.

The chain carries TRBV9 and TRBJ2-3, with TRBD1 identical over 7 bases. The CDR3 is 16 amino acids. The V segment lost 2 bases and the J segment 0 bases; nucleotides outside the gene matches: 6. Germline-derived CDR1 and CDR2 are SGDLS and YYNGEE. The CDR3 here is CASSVGQVSSTDTQYF. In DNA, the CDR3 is TGTGCCAGCAGCGTTGGACAGGTTTCTAGCACAGATACGCAGTATTTT.

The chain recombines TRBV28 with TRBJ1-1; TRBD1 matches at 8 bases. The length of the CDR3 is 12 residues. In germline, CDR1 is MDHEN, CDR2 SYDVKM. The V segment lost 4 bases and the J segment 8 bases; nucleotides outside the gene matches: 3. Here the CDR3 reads CASSYRGMEAFF. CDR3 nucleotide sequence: TGTGCCAGCAGTTACAGGGGGATGGAAGCTTTCTTT. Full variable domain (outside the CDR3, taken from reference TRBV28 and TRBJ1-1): DVKVTQSSRYLVKRTGEKVFLECVQDMDHENMFWYRQDPGLGLRLIYFSYDVKMKEKGDIPEGYSVSREKKERFSLILESASTNQTSMYLCASSYRGMEAFFGQGTRLTVV.

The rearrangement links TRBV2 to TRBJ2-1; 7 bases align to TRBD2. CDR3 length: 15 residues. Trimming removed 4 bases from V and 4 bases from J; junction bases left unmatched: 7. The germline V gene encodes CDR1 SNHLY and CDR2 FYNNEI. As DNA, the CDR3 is TGTGCCAGCAGTGTTTTGCGGGAGCCATACAATGAGCAGTTCTTC. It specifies CASSVLREPYNEQFF.

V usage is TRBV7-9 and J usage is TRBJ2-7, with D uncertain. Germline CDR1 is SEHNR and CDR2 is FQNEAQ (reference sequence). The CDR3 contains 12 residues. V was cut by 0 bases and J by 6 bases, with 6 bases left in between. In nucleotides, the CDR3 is TGTGCCAGCAGCTTAGCTCCGTCCGAGCAGTACTTC. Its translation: CASSLAPSEQYF.

CDR3 nucleotides: TGTGCCAGCAGTGCCCGGGAGGCGCGTCCTGGGATCTATGAAAAACTGTTTTTT. The encoded protein is CASSAREARPGIYEKLFF. The V call is TRBV6-1, the J call TRBJ1-4; D is unclear. The germline V and J ends were trimmed by 4 bases and 6 bases, with 24 bases remaining between them. The CDR3 extends over 18 amino acids. From germline, CDR1 is MNHNS and CDR2 SASEGT.

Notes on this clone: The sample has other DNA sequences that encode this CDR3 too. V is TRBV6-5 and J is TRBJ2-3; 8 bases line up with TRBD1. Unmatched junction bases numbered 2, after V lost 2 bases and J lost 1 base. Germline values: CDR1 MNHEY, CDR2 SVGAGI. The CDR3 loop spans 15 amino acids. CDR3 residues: CASSYGQGGTDTQYF. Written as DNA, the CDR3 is TGTGCCAGCAGTTACGGACAGGGAGGCACAGATACGCAGTATTTT.

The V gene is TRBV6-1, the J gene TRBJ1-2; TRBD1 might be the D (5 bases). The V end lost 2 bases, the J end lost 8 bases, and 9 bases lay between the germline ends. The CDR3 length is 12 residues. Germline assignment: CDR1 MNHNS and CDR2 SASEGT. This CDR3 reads CASSEPGGGYTF. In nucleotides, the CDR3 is TGTGCCAGCAGTGAACCGGGGGGAGGCTACACCTTC.

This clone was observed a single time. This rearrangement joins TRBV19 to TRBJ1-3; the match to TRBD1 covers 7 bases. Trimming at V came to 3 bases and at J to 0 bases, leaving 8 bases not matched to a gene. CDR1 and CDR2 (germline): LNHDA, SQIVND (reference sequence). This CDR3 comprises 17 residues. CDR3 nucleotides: TGTGCCAGTAGTATGGGACAGCCCCAAGGCTCTGGAAACACCATATATTTT. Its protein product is CASSMGQPQGSGNTIYF.

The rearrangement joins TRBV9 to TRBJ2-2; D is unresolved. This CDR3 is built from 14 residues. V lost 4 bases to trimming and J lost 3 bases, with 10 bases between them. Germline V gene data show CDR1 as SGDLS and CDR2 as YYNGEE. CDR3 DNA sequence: TGTGCCAGCAGCTTACAGACCCACACCGGGGAGCTGTTTTTT. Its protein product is CASSLQTHTGELFF.

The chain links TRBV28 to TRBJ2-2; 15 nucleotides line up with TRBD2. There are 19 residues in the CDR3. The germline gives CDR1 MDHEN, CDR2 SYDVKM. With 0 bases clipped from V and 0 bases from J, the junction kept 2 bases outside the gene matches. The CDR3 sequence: CASSLWGLAGGSNTGELFF. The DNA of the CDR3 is TGTGCCAGCAGTTTATGGGGACTAGCGGGGGGCTCGAACACCGGGGAGCTGTTTTTT.